Listed here are 21 T cell receptor beta chains from one sample, sequenced in a study of T cells after yellow fever vaccination. TCRdb re-called the 5' RACE reads through MiXCR, storing one row per CDR3 protein. The sample carries about 630,000 distinct CDR3 sequences, over 9% recorded once. This specimen consisted of PBMCs, obtained on the day of the yellow fever booster vaccination. Receptor source: a man aged 25-45 years who received the YFV17D yellow fever vaccine.

This clonotype was counted many times. The chain employs TRBV7-6 and TRBJ2-3, with a tentative D call TRBD1 (5 bases). The length of the CDR3 is 15 residues. Trimming shortened V by 1 base and J by 6 bases, and 14 bases separated the two germline ends. Germline CDR1 is SGHVS and CDR2 is FNYEAQ. CDR3 coding DNA: TGTGCCAGCAGCTTAGTTAGGGGCCTGGGGGATACGCAGTATTTT. Protein: CASSLVRGLGDTQYF.

This clonotype was detected only a few times. The V call is TRBV29-1, the J call TRBJ2-3; a weak D match, TRBD2 (6 bases). V gave up 6 bases and J gave up 2 bases, with 9 bases separating them. In germline, CDR1 is SQVTM, CDR2 ANQGSEA. This CDR3 spans 12 amino acids. This chain's CDR3 is CSVGGNTDTQYF. CDR3 bases: TGCAGCGTAGGCGGGAACACAGATACGCAGTATTTT.

V usage is TRBV7-2 and J usage is TRBJ2-3, with D uncertain. From germline, CDR1 is SGHTA and CDR2 FQGNSA. V was pared by 10 bases and J by 6 bases, with 11 bases between. The length of the CDR3 is 11 residues. In nucleotides, the CDR3 is TGTGCCATCGGGTTGAGGGATACGCAGTATTTT. Its translation is CAIGLRDTQYF.

This clonotype was observed a handful of times. The rearrangement uses TRBV9 and TRBJ1-2, with D perhaps matching TRBD1 (5 bases). Trimming pared 0 bases from V and 3 bases from J, leaving 9 bases between. Germline loops: CDR1 SGDLS, CDR2 YYNGEE. This CDR3 is built from 14 residues. CDR3 nucleotides: TGTGCCAGCAGCGTAGGTGGGGGTGACTATGGCTACACCTTC. This gives the protein CASSVGGGDYGYTF.

This clonotype was seen a few times. A read error may be the cause here, since a much bigger clone is one base away. The rearrangement links TRBV10-3 to TRBJ2-5; D may be TRBD1 or TRBD2 (5 bases each). Germline lookup yields CDR1 ENHRY and CDR2 SYGVKD. V shed 10 bases and J shed 1 base, with 13 bases lying between them. This CDR3 has 13 amino acids. The CDR3 loop is CAKRPGPQETQYF. The CDR3 coding sequence is TGTGCCAAAAGACCGGGGCCCCAAGAGACCCAGTACTTC.

This rearrangement joins TRBV5-1 to TRBJ2-1; 7 bases map to TRBD2. This CDR3 has 15 residues. Trimming cost V 0 bases and J 4 bases; bases outside gene matches: 4. Germline V lookup: CDR1 SGHRS, CDR2 YFSETQ. The CDR3 is CASSLEGREYNEQFF. CDR3 coding DNA: TGCGCCAGCAGCTTGGAGGGGCGGGAGTACAATGAGCAGTTCTTC.

CDR3 nucleotides: TGCGCCAGCAGCCAAGTATATCGCGCGGGAACGAACATTCAGTACTTC. It is translated as CASSQVYRAGTNIQYF. The chain employs TRBV4-3 and TRBJ2-4, with a possible D match to TRBD2 (6 bases). The CDR3 totals 16 residues. The V end was cut by 1 base, the J end by 7 bases, with 17 bases between. Looked up from germline, CDR1 is LGHNA and CDR2 is YSLEER.

The genes are TRBV5-1 and TRBJ2-1; 9 nucleotides agree with TRBD2. The CDR3 loop spans 14 amino acids. V lost 6 bases, J lost 7 bases, and 8 bases stayed unmatched. Germline assignment: CDR1 SGHRS and CDR2 YFSETQ. CDR3 DNA sequence: TGCGCCAGCATTGCGGTAGCGGGAGCGAATGAGCAGTTCTTC. It yields the protein CASIAVAGANEQFF.

The chain links TRBV30 to TRBJ1-1; D is ambiguous. The CDR3 has 11 residues. The germline V and J ends were trimmed by 2 bases and 5 bases, with 6 bases remaining between them. Germline assignment: CDR1 GTSNPN and CDR2 SVGIG (reference sequence). The CDR3 reads CAWSPRTEAFF. In nucleotides, the CDR3 is TGTGCCTGGAGTCCGAGGACTGAAGCTTTCTTT.

The chain carries TRBV7-2 and TRBJ1-5; a possible D gene is TRBD1 (5 bases). V lost 5 bases, J lost 2 bases, and 19 bases lay in between. Germline CDR1 and CDR2: SGHTA and FQGNSA. The CDR3 has 17 amino acids. CDR3 bases: TGTGCCAGCAGCGGTGGGGCCGGGGGTTTAGGCAATCAGCCCCAGCATTTT. This translates into CASSGGAGGLGNQPQHF.

In this sample, this clonotype turned up a few times. The rearrangement links TRBV5-7 to TRBJ2-7; 11 bases line up with TRBD2. TRBV5-7 is marked as an open reading frame, function uncertain. The CDR3 extends over 19 amino acids. The junction had 16 bases not matched to a gene; V was cut back by 5 bases and J by 0 bases. The CDR3 reads CASRPPRASGRTHSYEQYF. The CDR3 DNA reads as TGTGCCAGCAGGCCCCCCAGAGCTAGCGGGAGGACCCACTCCTACGAGCAGTACTTC.

This clonotype occurred a few times. The chain has TRBV7-9 and TRBJ2-5, with D possibly being TRBD1 (5 bases). The V end lost 4 bases, the J end lost 5 bases, and 11 bases lay between the germline ends. The CDR3 runs 13 residues. Germline V gene data show CDR1 as SEHNR and CDR2 as FQNEAQ (reference sequence). The CDR3 here is CASSYQGRETQYF. CDR3 bases: TGTGCCAGCAGCTACCAGGGTCGGGAGACCCAGTACTTC.

This clonotype has only a few counts. This chain uses TRBV25-1 with TRBJ2-5, with D possibly being TRBD1 (6 bases). The CDR3 has 16 amino acids. The ends were cut back, 1 base at V and 4 bases at J, with 16 bases in the middle. The germline V gene has CDR1 MGHDK and CDR2 SYGVNS. The CDR3 sequence is CASSESSMRGGETQYF. CDR3 nucleotide sequence: TGTGCCAGCAGTGAATCTTCAATGAGAGGGGGAGAGACCCAGTACTTC.

The chain is built from TRBV6-5 and TRBJ2-1; the D is unclear. Germline V gene data show CDR1 as MNHEY and CDR2 as SVGAGI. Trimming stripped 6 bases from V and 6 bases from J, with 6 bases between. This CDR3 has 11 amino acids. In nucleotides, the CDR3 is TGTGCCAGCAGCAAGTCCAATGAGCAGTTCTTC. Translating it yields CASSKSNEQFF.

The chain uses TRBV6-5 and TRBJ2-3; D is unresolved. There are 17 residues in the CDR3. Between the trimmed V and J ends, which lost 0 bases and 3 bases, there was a span of 16 bases. From germline, CDR1 is MNHEY and CDR2 SVGAGI. The CDR3 is CASSYSISSAGTDTQYF. Here the CDR3 DNA reads TGTGCCAGCAGTTACTCGATTTCGAGCGCCGGGACAGATACGCAGTATTTT.

The chain employs TRBV18 and TRBJ2-3; D not resolved. Germline V gene lookup returns CDR1 KGHSH and CDR2 LQKENI. The length of the CDR3 is 13 residues. Between the trimmed V and J ends, which lost 1 base and 4 bases, there was a span of 6 bases. The CDR3 sequence is CASSPQPADTQYF. CDR3 bases: TGTGCCAGCTCACCACAGCCAGCAGATACGCAGTATTTT.

This clonotype was picked up many times. The genes are TRBV4-2 and TRBJ1-1; perhaps TRBD1 as D (5 bases). CDR1 and CDR2 (germline): LGHNA, YNFKEQ. The CDR3 is 15 residues long. The ends were cut back, 0 bases at V and 9 bases at J, with 17 bases in the middle. The CDR3 DNA is TGTGCCAGCAGCCAAGATATACAGGCCCGTTTCAAAGCTTTCTTT. Residues: CASSQDIQARFKAFF.

In this sample, this clonotype turned up many times. This chain links TRBV20-1 with TRBJ1-1; 8 bases agree with TRBD1. The CDR3 runs to 17 residues. Unmatched junction bases numbered 10, after V lost 1 base and J lost 0 bases. CDR1 DFQATT and CDR2 SNEGSKA come from the germline V gene (reference sequence). CDR3 DNA sequence: TGCAGTGCTAGAGTCAGGGGGCGTTCCGTTCTGAACACTGAAGCTTTCTTT. It codes for CSARVRGRSVLNTEAFF.

The chain links TRBV20-1 to TRBJ1-2; weak D call: TRBD1 (5 bases). The length of the CDR3 is 17 residues. The V and J ends lost 5 bases and 4 bases respectively, with 26 bases between them. Germline CDR1 and CDR2: DFQATT and SNEGSKA (reference sequence). CDR3 nucleotide sequence: TGCAGTGCTGAGAAGATTCTTCTCCTCGGGGGGGGCTATGGCTACACCTTC. Translating it yields CSAEKILLLGGGYGYTF.

This clonotype occurred many times. The CDR3 DNA sequence: TGTGCCATCAGGGATACGGACAGGAGCTACGAGCAGTACTTC. This translates into CAIRDTDRSYEQYF. The chain recombines TRBV10-3 with TRBJ2-7; 7 bases align to TRBD1. The J segment lost 3 bases and the V segment lost 6 bases, leaving 8 bases of the junction unmatched. This CDR3 has 14 amino acids. CDR1 and CDR2 from the germline V gene are ENHRY and SYGVKD.

This clonotype was picked up a small number of times. The chain recombines TRBV28 with TRBJ1-1; D is ambiguous. Germline lookup yields CDR1 MDHEN and CDR2 SYDVKM. Trimming left V 2 bases short and J 6 bases short, with 13 bases between. This CDR3 is built from 14 residues. CDR3 sequence reads: CASSLGGVKAEAFF. The CDR3 DNA reads as TGTGCCAGCAGTTTAGGCGGGGTGAAAGCTGAAGCTTTCTTT.